This is a list of T cell receptor beta chains from one sample in a study of blood T cell repertoires in COVID-19. Using immunoSEQ multiplex PCR, the repertoire was profiled, and TCRdb retains in-frame clones only, with some absent. Of about 200,000 clones listed, around nine tenths are singletons. Input material: peripheral blood. The receptors originated from a man aged 45 to 65 with COVID-19, enrolled during active disease. Both conserved end residues are part of each CDR3. Each record gives: J gene, clone size, D gene, V gene, CDR3 DNA, CDR3 protein. D genes are given only for firm matches. Only part of the rows carry a size: once, few, many, or a class if the clone is expanded.

J: TRBJ2-7
size: few
D: NA
V: TRBV19
DNA: TGTGCCAGTAGTATTGCAGAATTCTACGAGCAGTACTTC
CDR3: CASSIAEFYEQYF

J: TRBJ1-3
size: once
D: NA
V: TRBV21-1
DNA: TGTGCCAGCAGCAAAGGGGGACTCGGCACTGGAAACACCATATATTTT
CDR3: CASSKGGLGTGNTIYF

J: TRBJ1-1
size: NA
D: NA
V: TRBV7-3
DNA: TGTGCCAGCAGCTCCAGGGGAATGAACACTGAAGCTTTCTTT
CDR3: CASSSRGMNTEAFF

J: TRBJ2-2
size: NA
D: NA
V: TRBV19
DNA: TGTGCCAGCAAGGGGAGGTGGCCCACGAACACCGGGGAGCTGTTTTTT
CDR3: CASKGRWPTNTGELFF

J: TRBJ2-3
size: NA
D: NA
V: TRBV9
DNA: TGTGCCAGCAGCATCGGAGCTGGAGGGGATACGCAGTATTTT
CDR3: CASSIGAGGDTQYF

J: TRBJ1-1
size: NA
D: NA
V: TRBV11-1
DNA: TGTGCCAGCAGCTTAGAGGCGCGGGCGGATGAAGCTTTCTTT
CDR3: CASSLEARADEAFF

J: TRBJ2-5
size: NA
D: NA
V: TRBV18
DNA: TGTGCCAGCTCACCAAGAGGGGGGGGGCAAGAGACCCAGTACTTC
CDR3: CASSPRGGGQETQYF

J: TRBJ2-1
size: NA
D: NA
V: TRBV7-2
DNA: NA
CDR3: CASSFGSGAPFRVF

J: TRBJ1-5
size: NA
D: NA
V: TRBV20-1
DNA: TGCAGTGCTAAAGACGATCAGCCCCAGCATTTT
CDR3: CSAKDDQPQHF

J: TRBJ1-3
size: once
D: NA
V: TRBV30
DNA: TGTGCCTGGAAGCGGGGTGGGGGAAACACCATATATTTT
CDR3: CAWKRGGGNTIYF

J: TRBJ1-1
size: NA
D: NA
V: TRBV5-4
DNA: TGTGCCAGCAGCTTGGATGCAGGGAACACTGAAGCTTTCTTT
CDR3: CASSLDAGNTEAFF

J: TRBJ1-3
size: NA
D: TRBD1
V: TRBV28
DNA: TGTGCCACCTACAGGGGCTTTGGTGTAAACACCATATATTTT
CDR3: CATYRGFGVNTIYF

J: TRBJ2-1
size: NA
D: TRBD2
V: TRBV5-5
DNA: TGTGCCAGCAGCTTGTTTAGCGGGATTTACAATGAGCAGTTCTTC
CDR3: CASSLFSGIYNEQFF

J: TRBJ1-2
size: NA
D: NA
V: TRBV29-1
DNA: TGCAGCGTCGAGACAGCTAACTATGGCTACACCTTC
CDR3: CSVETANYGYTF

J: TRBJ2-7
size: NA
D: NA
V: TRBV2
DNA: TGTGCCAGCATTTCACAGGCCAACTACGAGCAGTACTTC
CDR3: CASISQANYEQYF

J: TRBJ2-1
size: NA
D: TRBD2
V: TRBV7-3
DNA: TGTGCCAGCAGCCAAGCCGGGACTAGCGGGCATGAGCAGTTCTTC
CDR3: CASSQAGTSGHEQFF

J: TRBJ2-7
size: NA
D: NA
V: TRBV12-3/TRBV12-4
DNA: TGTGCCAGCAGTTTAGATGAGGGGACACAGTACTTC
CDR3: CASSLDEGTQYF

J: TRBJ2-1
size: NA
D: TRBD2
V: TRBV7-9
DNA: TGTGCCAGCAGCTTCTTAGCGGGAGGGGCCCGAGGGTACAATGAGCAGTTCTTC
CDR3: CASSFLAGGARGYNEQFF

J: TRBJ2-7
size: NA
D: TRBD1
V: TRBV19
DNA: TGTGCCAGTAGTCGGGACAGGGGGTACGAGCAGTACTTC
CDR3: CASSRDRGYEQYF

J: TRBJ1-5
size: NA
D: NA
V: TRBV30
DNA: TGTGCCTGGAGTGACTCCAGGATTCTTAGCAATCAGCCCCAGCATTTT
CDR3: CAWSDSRILSNQPQHF

J: TRBJ1-5
size: NA
D: NA
V: TRBV19
DNA: TGTGCCAGTAGCCTGACAGGCGATAGCAATCAGCCCCAGCATTTT
CDR3: CASSLTGDSNQPQHF

J: TRBJ1-5
size: NA
D: NA
V: TRBV27
DNA: TGTGCCAGCAGTTTATCGTGGGGGGGCAATCAGCCCCAGCATTTT
CDR3: CASSLSWGGNQPQHF

J: TRBJ1-5
size: NA
D: NA
V: TRBV20-1
DNA: TGCAGTGCTAGTTCTGGGGAGGTTTACAGCAATCAGCCCCAGCATTTT
CDR3: CSASSGEVYSNQPQHF

J: TRBJ2-6
size: NA
D: NA
V: TRBV7-3
DNA: TGTGCCAGCAGCCCCAACAGGGCTGGGGCCAACGTCCTGACTTTC
CDR3: CASSPNRAGANVLTF

J: TRBJ2-2
size: NA
D: TRBD2
V: TRBV5-6
DNA: TGTGCCAGCAGCCAAGGACTAGTGCGTCGCACCGGGGAGCTGTTTTTT
CDR3: CASSQGLVRRTGELFF

J: TRBJ2-2
size: NA
D: TRBD1
V: TRBV6-5
DNA: TGTGCCAGCAGCAACAGGGGAAACACCGGGGAGCTGTTTTTT
CDR3: CASSNRGNTGELFF

J: TRBJ1-6
size: NA
D: TRBD1
V: TRBV5-3
DNA: TGTGCCAGAAGCTTCGCCGGGACAGGGGTTCGGTCACCCCTCCACTTT
CDR3: CARSFAGTGVRSPLHF

J: TRBJ1-2
size: NA
D: TRBD1
V: TRBV7-6
DNA: TGTGCCAGCAGCTTAGCCCTGGGACAGGGGGCCGGAGGCTACACCTTC
CDR3: CASSLALGQGAGGYTF

J: TRBJ2-7
size: NA
D: TRBD1
V: TRBV11-3
DNA: TGTGCCAGCAGCTTAGATCGGGACAGGGGGGCCTCCTACGAGCAGTACTTC
CDR3: CASSLDRDRGASYEQYF

J: TRBJ2-1
size: NA
D: NA
V: TRBV7-2
DNA: TGTGCCAGCAGCTTAGAGTCGCGGGGTGAGCAGTTCTTC
CDR3: CASSLESRGEQFF

J: TRBJ1-5
size: NA
D: NA
V: TRBV12-5
DNA: TGTGCTAGTGGTTCGGCAGGGTTTCAGCCCCAGCATTTT
CDR3: CASGSAGFQPQHF

J: TRBJ2-7
size: NA
D: NA
V: TRBV18
DNA: TGTGCCAGCTCACCTTTTGGGACAACACCGGCCTACGAGCAGTACTTC
CDR3: CASSPFGTTPAYEQYF

J: TRBJ2-5
size: once
D: TRBD2
V: TRBV30
DNA: TGTGCCTGGAGGGGGACTAGCGGGTCAGAGACCCAGTACTTC
CDR3: CAWRGTSGSETQYF

J: TRBJ2-2
size: NA
D: TRBD1
V: TRBV18
DNA: TGTGCCAGCTCACCCCGGACAGGGTTGAACACCGGGGAGCTGTTTTTT
CDR3: CASSPRTGLNTGELFF

J: TRBJ2-7
size: NA
D: TRBD1
V: TRBV12-3/TRBV12-4
DNA: TGTGCCAGCAGCCTCGACAGGGGCGAGCAGTACTTC
CDR3: CASSLDRGEQYF

J: TRBJ1-2
size: NA
D: TRBD1
V: TRBV2
DNA: TGTGCCAGCAGTTTGGGACAGCTTGAAGTCTTC
CDR3: CASSLGQLEVF

J: TRBJ1-6
size: NA
D: NA
V: TRBV3-1/TRBV3-2
DNA: TGTGCCAGCAGCCATCTGCGGGACGGCTATAATTCACCCCTCCACTTT
CDR3: CASSHLRDGYNSPLHF

J: TRBJ2-7
size: NA
D: NA
V: TRBV19
DNA: TGTGCCAGTATGCACTCAAGCTCCTACGAGCAGTACTTC
CDR3: CASMHSSSYEQYF

J: TRBJ2-3
size: NA
D: TRBD2
V: TRBV4-1
DNA: TGCGCCAGCAGCCCCTCGGGACTAGCGGGAGGGGGCACAGATACGCAGTATTTT
CDR3: CASSPSGLAGGGTDTQYF

J: TRBJ1-5
size: NA
D: TRBD1
V: TRBV28
DNA: TGTGCCAGCAGTTTGGGAGGGACAGGGAGCCAGCCCCAGCATTTT
CDR3: CASSLGGTGSQPQHF

J: TRBJ1-5
size: NA
D: TRBD1
V: TRBV6-4
DNA: TGTGCCAGCAGTGACCGGTGTAGGTACAGGGGAGAGGGTCAGCCCCAGCATTTT
CDR3: CASSDRCRYRGEGQPQHF

J: TRBJ1-5
size: NA
D: NA
V: TRBV28
DNA: TGTGCCAGCAGTCCCCTCGACAGAGGGCCCCAGCATTTT
CDR3: CASSPLDRGPQHF

J: TRBJ1-1
size: NA
D: TRBD1
V: TRBV5-1
DNA: TGCGCCAGCAGCGAAGGGACAGGGAGGACTGAAGCTTTCTTT
CDR3: CASSEGTGRTEAFF

J: TRBJ2-7
size: NA
D: NA
V: TRBV6-2/TRBV6-3
DNA: TGTGCCAGCAGCCTACCAGGCCCCTACGAGCAGTACTTC
CDR3: CASSLPGPYEQYF

J: TRBJ2-3
size: NA
D: TRBD1
V: TRBV2
DNA: TGTGCCAGCCAGGGGGACAGGGGAAATACGCAGTATTTT
CDR3: CASQGDRGNTQYF

J: TRBJ1-1
size: NA
D: NA
V: TRBV18
DNA: TGTGCCAGCTCACCAAATCCAGGGTGGAACACTGAAGCTTTCTTT
CDR3: CASSPNPGWNTEAFF

J: TRBJ2-5
size: NA
D: NA
V: TRBV24-1
DNA: TGTGCCACCAGTGAGGGGGGGACCCAGTACTTC
CDR3: CATSEGGTQYF

J: TRBJ1-5
size: NA
D: NA
V: TRBV3-1/TRBV3-2
DNA: TGTGCCAGCAGCCAAGACGCAGGGCCCAATCAGCCCCAGCATTTT
CDR3: CASSQDAGPNQPQHF

J: TRBJ2-5
size: NA
D: NA
V: TRBV28
DNA: TGTGCCAGCAGGGATAGGGGTGGGGAAGAGACCCAGTACTTC
CDR3: CASRDRGGEETQYF

J: TRBJ1-1
size: NA
D: NA
V: TRBV3-1/TRBV3-2
DNA: TGTGCCAGCAGCCTTGGACACGCGAACACTGAAGCTTTCTTT
CDR3: CASSLGHANTEAFF

J: TRBJ1-2
size: NA
D: NA
V: TRBV21-1
DNA: TGTGCCAGCAGCAAGGGACAGGGGGGAACCAATAACTATGGCTACACCTTC
CDR3: CASSKGQGGTNNYGYTF

J: TRBJ2-5
size: once
D: TRBD1
V: TRBV5-1
DNA: TGCGCCAGCAGCTTGACAGGGGGCGAGACCCAGTACTTC
CDR3: CASSLTGGETQYF